The 32 T cell receptor beta chains in this list originate from one sample, sequenced in a study of regulatory T cells in long-lasting Graves disease (dated by TCRdb to the early 2020s). Reading the label with the study, this specimen's time point is: newly diagnosed GD, antithyroid drugs for less than 3 months. For both TCR sequencing and RNA sequencing, RNA was extracted from PBMCs in TRIzol. Library preparation employed multiplex PCR. For sequencing, an Illumina HiSeq 4000 was employed. To build TCR beta libraries, CDR3 regions were amplified by Arm-PCR using iRepertoire HTBI primers. Using fastp trimming at Q25 and MiXCR clonotype assembly, TCRdb reanalyzed the public sequencing data and kept in-frame beta chains. Every distinct CDR3 protein forms one entry, paired with its most common genes and DNA. This sample comprises roughly 420,000 distinct CDR3 sequences, around 15% of them detected only once. In total, the top ten clones hold around a quarter of the sample.

A further study also used this sample, focusing on T cells in Graves' hyperthyroidism and ophthalmopathy.

The sample consisted of peripheral blood mononuclear cells (PBMCs), taken at new diagnosis, from a patient treated with antithyroid drugs. These receptors were obtained from a woman under 30 with Graves disease. Donor details come from another sample of the same person, matched by shared clones.

This clonotype was counted at least ten times. The CDR3 is CASNPRTLLEQYF. CDR3 DNA: TGCGCCAGCAATCCAAGGACGCTTCTCGAGCAGTACTTC. This chain connects TRBV5-1 to TRBJ2-7; D unclear. Germline CDR1 SGHRS, CDR2 YFSETQ. The CDR3 covers 13 residues. Trimming cost V 6 bases and J 6 bases, with 16 bases left between them.

There are many counts of this clonotype. The genes are TRBV7-2 and TRBJ2-7; no firm D call. V was pared by 1 base and J by 6 bases, with 10 bases between. This CDR3 region has 13 residues. Germline V gives CDR1 SGHTA, CDR2 FQGNSA. For the CDR3, the DNA is TGTGCCAGCAGCTTAGTGGTGCTTTCCGAGCAGTACTTC. Translated, it gives CASSLVVLSEQYF. Using reference TRBV7-2 and TRBJ2-7 for the parts outside the CDR3, the full variable domain is GAGVSQSPSNKVTEKGKDVELRCDPISGHTALYWYRQSLGQGLEFLIYFQGNSAPDKSGLPSDRFSAERTGGSVSTLTIQRTQQEDSAVYLCASSLVVLSEQYFGPGTRLTVT.

This clonotype has at least ten counts. The rearrangement uses TRBV2 and TRBJ2-7; 7 nucleotides line up with TRBD2. CDR3 length equals 15 residues. Germline V lookup: CDR1 SNHLY, CDR2 FYNNEI. V trimming: 6 bases; J trimming: 2 bases; junction bases outside the gene matches: 10. The CDR3 here is CASRGGTTAAYEQYF. Here the CDR3 DNA reads TGTGCCAGCAGGGGGGGGACGACGGCCGCCTACGAGCAGTACTTC.

This clonotype has only a few counts. V is TRBV5-4 and J is TRBJ2-1; TRBD2 aligns across 9 bases. Germline assignment: CDR1 SGHNT and CDR2 YYREEE (reference sequence). CDR3 length: 15 residues. V trimming: 0 bases; J trimming: 7 bases; junction bases outside the gene matches: 5. The CDR3 DNA reads TGTGCCAGCAGCTTGGTAGCGGGAGTGAGAAATGAGCAGTTCTTC. This translates into CASSLVAGVRNEQFF.

On this clonotype: A much bigger clone sits one base away, suggesting this may be a read error. The CDR3 is CTSSNPGLAGFRSYEQYF. CDR3 nucleotide sequence: TGTACCAGCAGTAATCCGGGACTAGCGGGATTTAGGTCCTACGAGCAGTACTTC. The rearrangement joins TRBV28 to TRBJ2-7; the match to TRBD2 covers 13 bases. CDR3 length: 18 residues. Germline CDR1 and CDR2: MDHEN and SYDVKM.

This clonotype was seen at least ten times. This chain joins TRBV27 and TRBJ2-6, with D hard to call. V lost 2 bases and J 2 bases, leaving 13 bases between the germline ends. Per the germline V gene, CDR1 is MNHEY and CDR2 is SMNVEV (reference sequence). The CDR3 extends over 17 amino acids. The CDR3: CASSLMGRRPGANVLTF. CDR3 nucleotide sequence: TGTGCCAGCAGTTTAATGGGCCGTAGGCCTGGGGCCAACGTCCTGACTTTC.

This clonotype was seen many times. CDR3 amino acids: CSAAGTSAREQYF. CDR3 nucleotides: TGCAGTGCAGCCGGGACTAGCGCCCGCGAGCAGTACTTC. The chain carries TRBV20-1 and TRBJ2-7, with 10 bases that match TRBD2. This CDR3 has 13 amino acids. Germline CDR1 is DFQATT and CDR2 is SNEGSKA (reference sequence). V shed 6 bases and J 6 bases; nucleotides not matched to a gene: 8.

On this clonotype itself: Germline is not matched at one junction end, which may reflect a read error. The V gene is TRBV28, the J gene TRBJ2-2, with D possibly being TRBD2 (5 bases). There are 13 residues in the CDR3. The V gene's germline CDR1 is MDHEN and CDR2 SYDVKM. CDR3 sequence: CASRSGSTGELLF. CDR3 bases: TGTGCCAGCAGATCTGGGAGCACCGGGGAGCTGCTTTTT.

The gene calls are TRBV12-3 or TRBV12-4 and TRBJ1-5; TRBD1 aligns across 8 bases. The CDR3 runs to 16 residues. V gave up 5 bases and J gave up 6 bases; unmatched junction bases: 12. The CDR3 here is CASSPRGQGFGQPQHF. The DNA for the CDR3 is TGTGCCAGCAGTCCCCGAGGACAGGGTTTCGGTCAGCCCCAGCATTTT.

This clonotype was picked up many times. The V and J genes are TRBV7-9 and TRBJ2-7, with 9 nucleotides matching TRBD2. V gave up 1 base and J gave up 0 bases; unmatched junction bases: 7. CDR3 length equals 17 residues. From germline, CDR1 is SEHNR and CDR2 FQNEAQ (reference sequence). CDR3 DNA sequence: TGTGCCAGCAGCTTAGGTCAAGCGGGAGGCCTCTCCTACGAGCAGTACTTC. Protein sequence: CASSLGQAGGLSYEQYF.

This clonotype was seen a handful of times. V and J are TRBV15 and TRBJ2-2, with 8 bases matching TRBD1. The CDR3 consists of 18 residues. J lost 5 bases, V lost 6 bases, and 17 bases had no gene match. CDR1 and CDR2 (germline): LNHNV, YYDKDF (reference sequence). The CDR3 protein is CATRTLSGGASLTGELFF. CDR3 nucleotide sequence: TGTGCCACCAGAACACTATCAGGGGGCGCTTCGTTAACCGGGGAGCTGTTTTTT.

The CDR3 DNA reads TGTGCCACCAGCGCTAGACAGGGGAGCACCGGGGAGCTGTTTTTT. This translates into CATSARQGSTGELFF. The V and J genes are TRBV15 and TRBJ2-2; 8 positions match TRBD1. The V and J ends lost 5 bases and 4 bases, in that order; junction bases with no gene match: 6. The CDR3 runs to 15 residues. The germline gives CDR1 LNHNV, CDR2 YYDKDF (reference sequence).

This clonotype was counted ten times or more. V usage is TRBV6-1 and J usage is TRBJ1-1; no reliable D call. The germline CDR1 and CDR2 sequences are MNHNS and SASEGT. The V and J ends lost 4 bases and 5 bases respectively, with 8 bases between them. CDR3 length: 12 residues. Here the CDR3 reads CASSVRWTEAFF. CDR3 sequence (DNA): TGTGCCAGCAGTGTCCGGTGGACTGAAGCTTTCTTT.

This clonotype was detected ten times or more. V and J are TRBV20-1 and TRBJ2-5, with 7 nucleotides matching TRBD2. The CDR3 has 12 amino acids. Germline V gene data show CDR1 as DFQATT and CDR2 as SNEGSKA (reference sequence). Trimming took 3 bases from V and 5 from J; bases not matched to a gene: 3. The CDR3 here is CSARPAGETQYF. CDR3 in DNA: TGCAGTGCTAGGCCAGCGGGGGAGACCCAGTACTTC.

The chain joins TRBV10-3 to TRBJ2-7; 7 bases match TRBD1. Germline CDR1 ENHRY, CDR2 SYGVKD. Losses at the gene ends were 4 bases for V and 4 bases for J; bases not matched to a gene: 13. CDR3 size: 16 residues. This CDR3 is CAISGGRQGRTYEQYF. DNA for the CDR3: TGTGCCATCAGTGGGGGGAGACAGGGTCGGACATACGAGCAGTACTTC.

This clonotype appeared a few times. This sequence joins TRBV12-3 or TRBV12-4 and TRBJ1-1, with TRBD1 as a possible D gene (5 bases). V gave up 3 bases and J gave up 4 bases, with 18 bases separating them. This CDR3 spans 16 amino acids. CDR3 amino acids: CASSLGTGGRVTEAFF. Written as DNA, the CDR3 is TGTGCCAGCAGTTTGGGGACCGGAGGGAGGGTCACTGAAGCTTTCTTT.

In its sample, this clonotype was seen many times. This chain uses TRBV5-1 with TRBJ2-1; D unresolved. V shed 3 bases and J shed 5 bases, with 12 bases lying between them. The germline V gene has CDR1 SGHRS and CDR2 YFSETQ. The CDR3 runs 14 residues. The CDR3 here is CASSYRTENNEQFF. DNA of the CDR3: TGCGCCAGCAGCTACCGGACGGAAAACAATGAGCAGTTCTTC.

This clonotype was counted only a few times. The V call is TRBV29-1, the J call TRBJ2-1; D not resolved. The CDR3 covers 13 residues. Per the germline V gene, CDR1 is SQVTM and CDR2 is ANQGSEA. V shed 7 bases and J shed 2 bases, with 12 bases lying between them. CDR3 coding DNA: TGCAGCGCAACTCAATTGGCCTACAATGAGCAGTTCTTC. The encoded protein is CSATQLAYNEQFF.

The table lists this clonotype with a few counts. The genes are TRBV20-1 and TRBJ1-2; D not certain. The length of the CDR3 is 14 residues. Germline values: CDR1 DFQATT, CDR2 SNEGSKA (reference sequence). Trimming shortened V by 1 base and J by 3 bases, and 12 bases separated the two germline ends. Written as DNA, the CDR3 is TGCAGTGCTAGAGGAAACAGAGCCGACTATGGCTACACCTTC. Translating gives CSARGNRADYGYTF.

This clonotype was observed a handful of times. V and J are TRBV30 and TRBJ1-3; D is unclear. V was pared by 1 base and J by 4 bases, with 8 bases between. Germline CDR1 is GTSNPN and CDR2 is SVGIG (reference sequence). The CDR3 has 13 residues. CDR3 sequence: CAWSGDFGNTIYF. Written as DNA, the CDR3 is TGTGCCTGGAGTGGGGATTTCGGAAACACCATATATTTT. The complete variable domain, with remaining parts taken from reference TRBV30 and TRBJ1-3, reads SQTIHQWPATLVQPVGSPLSLECTVEGTSNPNLYWYRQAAGRGLQLLFYSVGIGQISSEVPQNLSASRPQDRQFILSSKKLLLSDSGFYLCAWSGDFGNTIYFGEGSWLTVV.

CDR3 sequence reads: CSALTSGRRSTDTQYF. CDR3 coding DNA: TGCAGTGCATTGACTAGCGGGAGGCGGAGCACAGATACGCAGTATTTT. This chain connects TRBV20-1 to TRBJ2-3; 13 bases line up with TRBD2. Germline V gene lookup returns CDR1 DFQATT and CDR2 SNEGSKA (reference sequence). V gave up 6 bases and J gave up 0 bases; unmatched junction bases: 6. CDR3 length: 16 amino acids.

This rearrangement joins TRBV30 to TRBJ1-2; D not certain. V was pared by 1 base and J by 1 base, with 4 bases between. Germline-derived CDR1 and CDR2 are GTSNPN and SVGIG (reference sequence). There are 12 residues in the CDR3. The CDR3 nucleotides read TGTGCCTGGAGTGCTGATAACTATGGCTACACCTTC. It specifies CAWSADNYGYTF.

This sequence joins TRBV6-1 and TRBJ2-7; possible D gene TRBD2, 6 bases. V lost 11 bases, J lost 6 bases, and 26 bases lay in between. CDR3 length: 15 residues. Germline CDR1 and CDR2: MNHNS and SASEGT. CDR3 DNA: TGTGCCGTAAAACAAGACGGCGGGACCTTTGGCGAGCAGTACTTC. This encodes CAVKQDGGTFGEQYF.

This clonotype was counted ten times or more. The rearrangement uses TRBV29-1 and TRBJ1-5; tentatively, D is TRBD1 (5 bases). This CDR3 contains 12 residues. V lost 4 bases and J 6 bases, leaving 10 bases between the germline ends. The germline gives CDR1 SQVTM, CDR2 ANQGSEA. This CDR3 reads CSVGGVGQPQHF. Here the CDR3 DNA reads TGCAGCGTTGGAGGGGTTGGTCAGCCCCAGCATTTT.

This clonotype was seen ten or more times. The genes are TRBV11-3 and TRBJ2-2; 15 bases agree with TRBD2. Germline values: CDR1 SGHNT, CDR2 YENEEA. The CDR3 is 18 residues long. V lost 4 bases to trimming and J lost 6 bases; unmatched junction nucleotides: 9. DNA for the CDR3: TGTGCCAGCAGCTCGGGACTAGCGGGAGGAGGTTTTTCCGGGGAGCTGTTTTTT. Encoded protein: CASSSGLAGGGFSGELFF.

V is TRBV14 and J is TRBJ2-3, with a possible D match to TRBD2 (5 bases). Trimming took 4 bases from V and 3 from J, leaving 11 bases between them. Germline CDR1 reads SGHDN; CDR2 reads FVKESK. The CDR3 loop spans 14 amino acids. The CDR3 protein is CASSPHTGTDTQYF. The CDR3 DNA reads TGTGCCAGCAGCCCTCACACGGGAACAGATACGCAGTATTTT.

This clonotype was counted many times. The genes are TRBV6-2 or TRBV6-3 and TRBJ2-1; 7 bases agree with TRBD2. J gave up 7 bases and V 2 bases, and 5 bases lay outside the gene matches. Germline lookup yields CDR1 MNHEY and CDR2 SVGEGT. The CDR3 is 14 amino acids. The CDR3 loop reads CASSYLTSVNEQFF. CDR3 nucleotides: TGTGCCAGCAGTTACCTCACTAGCGTAAATGAGCAGTTCTTC.

This clonotype showed up many times. V gene TRBV5-1 combines with J gene TRBJ2-7; D not resolved. The germline V and J ends were trimmed by 1 base and 1 base, with 12 bases remaining between them. Germline assignment: CDR1 SGHRS and CDR2 YFSETQ. The CDR3 is made up of 15 amino acids. The CDR3, as DNA: TGCGCCAGCAGCTTGATAGCCCAGCAATCCTACGAGCAGTACTTC. It yields the protein CASSLIAQQSYEQYF.

This chain links TRBV20-1 with TRBJ2-7; D is tentatively TRBD1 or TRBD2 (5 bases each). Germline V CDR1 and CDR2: DFQATT, SNEGSKA (reference sequence). The CDR3 extends over 16 amino acids. V lost 0 bases, J lost 1 base, and 16 bases lay in between. The CDR3 loop reads CSARDGRDGRSYEQYF. The DNA of the CDR3 is TGCAGTGCTAGAGACGGTCGGGACGGAAGATCCTACGAGCAGTACTTC.

In its sample, this clonotype was seen a few times. This chain connects TRBV27 to TRBJ1-6; TRBD1 aligns across 10 bases. This CDR3 has 16 amino acids. Germline loops: CDR1 MNHEY, CDR2 SMNVEV (reference sequence). The J segment lost 6 bases and the V segment lost 2 bases, leaving 4 bases of the junction unmatched. The CDR3 loop reads CASSLLGTGANSPLHF. As DNA, the CDR3 is TGTGCCAGCAGTTTACTCGGGACAGGGGCTAATTCACCCCTCCACTTT.

This clonotype appeared many times. This chain joins TRBV3-1 and TRBJ1-5; tentatively, D is TRBD1 (6 bases). CDR1 is LGHDT, CDR2 YNNKEL, per germline (reference sequence). V lost 5 bases, J lost 3 bases, and 11 bases lay in between. This CDR3 is built from 14 residues. The CDR3 loop reads CASSAGTLNQPQHF. The CDR3 DNA reads TGTGCCAGCAGCGCTGGGACACTCAATCAGCCCCAGCATTTT.

This clonotype was seen many times. The V call is TRBV6-2 or TRBV6-3, the J call TRBJ2-7, with 7 bases matching TRBD1. The CDR3 has 14 residues. Germline assignment: CDR1 MNHEY and CDR2 SVGEGT. The V segment lost 6 bases and the J segment 1 base; nucleotides outside the gene matches: 6. The CDR3 region is CASRDPGQSYEQYF. The CDR3 DNA reads as TGTGCCAGCAGGGATCCGGGACAGTCCTACGAGCAGTACTTC.